This T cell receptor (beta chain) was profiled in a study of T cell responses to AZD1222 COVID-19 vaccine. Overall study context: Researchers grouped second doses given at about 4 or about 12 weeks into one pool. Study-level findings and limits: Repertoires were sampled only after the peak T cell response. Spike-wide coverage was observed for vaccine-associated CD4 TCRs, with dominant responses at 160-218 and 743-854. White British ancestry dominated among donors, who included more females, and clonal diversity was possibly underestimated.

The table came from immunoSEQ multiplex PCR; TCRdb's copy has only in-frame clones and leaves some out. The data contain fewer than 90,000 clones, more than 70% of them singletons. V was clipped by 6 bases and J by 2 bases, with 13 bases between them. The CDR3 is 14 amino acids. Looked up from germline, CDR1 is LGHDT and CDR2 is YNNKEL (reference sequence). This clone was seen just once. The antigen remains unidentified. This sequence was found in an adult in good health. The sequences come from peripheral blood, collected on day 0 of AZD1222 vaccination. The V and J genes are TRBV3-1 (or the pseudogene TRBV3-2) and TRBJ2-5, with D uncertain. This CDR3 reads CASREVPGQETQYF. In DNA form, the CDR3 reads TGTGCCAGCAGGGAAGTCCCGGGTCAAGAGACCCAGTACTTC.